This T cell receptor (beta chain) emerged from a study of cytomegalovirus exposure and HLA in healthy donors. Study results and caveats: With later analysis, a missense DCLRE1C variant became linked to TCR beta V- and J-gene trimming. Later work found most CMV-associated TCR beta chains apparently HLA-restricted. The study put roughly 160 TCR beta chains on its list as cytomegalovirus-associated.

Notes on this clone: What it binds is unknown.

V trimming: 7 bases; J trimming: 4 bases; junction bases outside the gene matches: 8. The CDR3 consists of 14 residues. Germline lookup yields CDR1 SEHNR and CDR2 FQNEAQ (reference sequence). The PCR made use of 60 Vbeta and 13 Jbeta primers. Sequenced by immunoSEQ multiplex PCR; TCRdb stores in-frame clones only, minus some. The data hold 150,000 to 200,000 clones, with about four fifths observed a single time. Sequenced input: PBMCs. The chain recombines TRBV7-9 with TRBJ2-3; 7 positions agree with TRBD1. The TCR comes from a woman aged 18-35 years in good health and CMV-seronegative. DNA of the CDR3: TGTGCCAGCAACCCGGAAGACAGGGCAGATACGCAGTATTTT. Encoded protein: CASNPEDRADTQYF.